One and the same sample provided the 25 T cell receptor beta chains below, sequenced in a study of cytomegalovirus exposure and HLA in healthy donors. The PCR made use of 60 Vbeta and 13 Jbeta primers. Using immunoSEQ multiplex PCR, the repertoire was profiled, and TCRdb retains in-frame clones only, with some absent. Among some 150,000 clones listed, roughly 80% were seen once. Input material: PBMCs. The origin of the receptors is a woman aged 45-60 years in good health and CMV-seropositive.

The chain combines TRBV14 with TRBJ2-7; D call uncertain. V lost 0 bases, J lost 0 bases, and 18 bases lay in between. The CDR3 extends over 18 amino acids. The germline V gene has CDR1 SGHDN and CDR2 FVKESK. The CDR3 reads CASSQDFEVRSTSYEQYF. CDR3 DNA: TGTGCCAGCAGCCAAGATTTTGAAGTAAGGAGTACCTCCTACGAGCAGTACTTC.

The genes are TRBV7-8 and TRBJ2-7, with 8 bases matching TRBD1. The ends lost 2 bases at V and 5 bases at J; junction bases unmatched: 8. The CDR3 totals 15 residues. Germline-derived CDR1 and CDR2 are SGHVS and FQNEAQ. The CDR3 here is CASSLSRDRLDEQYF. Written as DNA, the CDR3 is TGTGCCAGCAGCTTATCGCGGGACAGGTTGGACGAGCAGTACTTC.

The gene calls are TRBV19 and TRBJ2-5; perhaps TRBD1 as D (6 bases). Germline loops: CDR1 LNHDA, CDR2 SQIVND (reference sequence). CDR3 size: 13 residues. V was clipped by 4 bases and J by 2 bases, with 8 bases between them. The CDR3: CASSRGQQETQYF. CDR3 sequence (DNA): TGTGCCAGTAGTAGGGGACAACAAGAGACCCAGTACTTC.

The chain combines TRBV28 with TRBJ1-1; D is unclear. Germline V gene lookup returns CDR1 MDHEN and CDR2 SYDVKM. This CDR3 has 16 amino acids. V lost 3 bases to trimming and J lost 0 bases, with 14 bases between them. The DNA for the CDR3 is TGTGCCAGCAGTTTCAACTGGGCAGGTATGAACACTGAAGCTTTCTTT. Amino acid sequence: CASSFNWAGMNTEAFF.

This chain joins TRBV11-2 and TRBJ2-2; 10 positions match TRBD1. This CDR3 is built from 16 residues. The trim removed 5 bases at V and 4 bases at J, leaving 7 bases unmatched. CDR1 and CDR2 (germline): SGHAT, FQNNGV. The CDR3 is CASSPRTGGSTGELFF. For the CDR3, the DNA is TGTGCCAGCAGCCCCCGGACAGGGGGGAGCACCGGGGAGCTGTTTTTT.

The gene calls are TRBV18 and TRBJ2-7; a weak D match, TRBD1 (7 bases). The V end lost 6 bases, the J end lost 3 bases, and 15 bases lay between the germline ends. Looked up from germline, CDR1 is KGHSH and CDR2 is LQKENI. The CDR3 is 14 residues long. The CDR3 nucleotides are TGTGCCAGCTCTGCGGGACAGCTCAGCTACGAGCAGTACTTC. It encodes CASSAGQLSYEQYF.

The chain is built from TRBV19 and TRBJ1-1; D is uncertain. The CDR3 sequence is 15 residues long. Trimming took off 3 bases at V and 1 base at J, with 12 bases between the two ends. Germline CDR1 is LNHDA and CDR2 is SQIVND (reference sequence). The DNA for the CDR3 is TGTGCCAGTAGTATGAGTGCCAACAGGAACACTGAAGCTTTCTTT. It yields the protein CASSMSANRNTEAFF. Looking up the rest from reference TRBV19 and TRBJ1-1 gives the full variable domain: DGGITQSPKYLFRKEGQNVTLSCEQNLNHDAMYWYRQDPGQGLRLIYYSQIVNDFQKGDIAEGYSVSREKKESFPLTVTSAQKNPTAFYLCASSMSANRNTEAFFGQGTRLTVV.

This chain connects TRBV28 to TRBJ1-2; tentative D call: TRBD1 (6 bases). The CDR3 length is 12 residues. The germline V gene encodes CDR1 MDHEN and CDR2 SYDVKM. The CDR3 DNA sequence: TGTCTAACTGGGGGGGCATACCTCGGCTACACCTTC. It is translated as CLTGGAYLGYTF.

In this sample, this clone turned up a few times. The V and J genes are TRBV30 and TRBJ1-4; TRBD1 agrees at 11 bases. Germline CDR1 and CDR2: GTSNPN and SVGIG (reference sequence). J gave up 5 bases and V 3 bases, and 8 bases lay outside the gene matches. There are 16 residues in the CDR3. Here the CDR3 reads CAWSAKGTGGNEKLFF. DNA of the CDR3: TGTGCCTGGAGCGCCAAGGGGACAGGGGGGAATGAAAAACTGTTTTTT.

This clone has just one count. The V gene is TRBV30, the J gene TRBJ1-3, with 9 bases matching TRBD1. The germline V gene encodes CDR1 GTSNPN and CDR2 SVGIG (reference sequence). Germline trimming cut 2 bases from V and 4 bases from J; bases unmatched to any gene: 3. The CDR3 loop spans 14 amino acids. DNA of the CDR3: TGTGCCTGGAGTCGGACAGGGGTGGGAAACACCATATATTTT. Encoded protein: CAWSRTGVGNTIYF.

The rearrangement uses TRBV7-2 and TRBJ1-5, with 7 bases lining up with TRBD1. Per germline, CDR1 SGHTA and CDR2 FQGNSA. With V trimmed by 3 bases and J by 3 bases, 5 bases remained unmatched. The CDR3 covers 15 residues. The DNA of the CDR3 is TGTGCCAGCAGCTTCGGAGACAGGGACAATCAGCCCCAGCATTTT. Translating gives CASSFGDRDNQPQHF.

This chain joins TRBV7-6 and TRBJ1-3; TRBD1 is a possible D gene (5 bases). Deletions cut 6 bases from V and 1 base from J, with 13 bases between. CDR1 SGHVS and CDR2 FNYEAQ come from the germline V gene. There are 15 residues in the CDR3. The CDR3 DNA follows: TGTGCCAGCAGTTCAGGGATGGGGTCTGGAAACACCATATATTTT. It yields the protein CASSSGMGSGNTIYF.

V and J are TRBV30 and TRBJ1-4, with 7 bases aligning to TRBD1. Germline CDR1 is GTSNPN and CDR2 is SVGIG (reference sequence). There are 13 residues in the CDR3. The J segment lost 6 bases and the V segment lost 5 bases, leaving 6 bases of the junction unmatched. In DNA, the CDR3 is TGTGCCTGGTCGACAGGGTTTCATGAAAAACTGTTTTTT. Translating it yields CAWSTGFHEKLFF. Complete variable domain (other parts from reference TRBV30 and TRBJ1-4): SQTIHQWPATLVQPVGSPLSLECTVEGTSNPNLYWYRQAAGRGLQLLFYSVGIGQISSEVPQNLSASRPQDRQFILSSKKLLLSDSGFYLCAWSTGFHEKLFFGSGTQLSVL.

The chain uses TRBV5-1 and TRBJ2-7; 8 nucleotides line up with TRBD1. V trimming: 0 bases; J trimming: 6 bases; junction bases outside the gene matches: 8. Germline CDR1 SGHRS, CDR2 YFSETQ. CDR3 length equals 15 residues. CDR3 protein: CASSLAAGGMSEQYF. CDR3 coding DNA: TGCGCCAGCAGCTTGGCGGCAGGGGGCATGAGCGAGCAGTACTTC.

J is TRBJ2-6 and V is TRBV5-1, with D possibly matching TRBD1 (6 bases). CDR3 length equals 16 residues. Per the germline V gene, CDR1 is SGHRS and CDR2 is YFSETQ. V was clipped by 4 bases and J by 1 base, with 12 bases between them. The CDR3 reads CASSLTGISGANVLTF. The CDR3 bases are TGCGCCAGCAGCCTGACAGGAATTTCTGGGGCCAACGTCCTGACTTTC. The whole variable domain, remainder taken from reference TRBV5-1 and TRBJ2-6, is KAGVTQTPRYLIKTRGQQVTLSCSPISGHRSVSWYQQTPGQGLQFLFEYFSETQRNKGNFPGRFSGRQFSNSRSEMNVSTLELGDSALYLCASSLTGISGANVLTFGAGSRLTVL.

The chain links TRBV6-6 to TRBJ2-7, with TRBD2 matching over 9 bases. Germline V CDR1 and CDR2: MNHNY, SVGAGI (reference sequence). CDR3 length: 15 amino acids. The V gene end was trimmed by 5 bases and the J gene end by 6 bases; junction bases not matched to a gene: 11. DNA of the CDR3: TGTGCCAGCAGTCTTCAGCGGGGGGCCTTAGGCGAGCAGTACTTC. Protein sequence: CASSLQRGALGEQYF.

The chain recombines TRBV6-5 with TRBJ2-7; D is unclear. V lost 4 bases to trimming and J lost 3 bases, with 7 bases between them. Germline-derived CDR1 and CDR2 are MNHEY and SVGAGI. CDR3 length equals 12 residues. This CDR3 reads CASSSPHYEQYF. DNA for the CDR3: TGTGCCAGCAGTTCCCCACACTACGAGCAGTACTTC.

V gene TRBV6-6 combines with J gene TRBJ2-4, with 7 bases that match TRBD1. The V and J ends lost 6 bases and 7 bases, in that order; junction bases with no gene match: 15. Germline V gene data show CDR1 as MNHNY and CDR2 as SVGAGI (reference sequence). This CDR3 has 16 amino acids. CDR3 nucleotide sequence: TGTGCCAGCAGCCGTCCCAGACAGGGCATAGTGAACATTCAGTACTTC. Translating gives CASSRPRQGIVNIQYF.

This clone was seen only once. The chain joins TRBV28 to TRBJ2-1; 7 bases are shared with TRBD1. CDR1 and CDR2 (germline): MDHEN, SYDVKM. Trimming took 4 bases from V and 0 from J; bases not matched to a gene: 9. CDR3 length: 17 amino acids. CDR3 nucleotides: TGTGCCAGCAGTTCCTACACAGGGGTTAACTCCTACAATGAGCAGTTCTTC. Its protein is CASSSYTGVNSYNEQFF.

This chain uses TRBV28 with TRBJ2-2; D might be TRBD1 (7 bases). This CDR3 contains 16 residues. Germline V gene sequence: CDR1 MDHEN, CDR2 SYDVKM. V was cut by 6 bases and J by 13 bases, with 27 bases left in between. Written as DNA, the CDR3 is TGTGCCAGCAGATCCGCGGTGGGGGGACAGTCCCAACCGCTGTTTTTT. Encoded protein: CASRSAVGGQSQPLFF.

This chain joins TRBV7-9 and TRBJ2-2; TRBD2 matches 9 bases. Per germline, CDR1 SEHNR and CDR2 FQNEAQ (reference sequence). The CDR3 totals 16 residues. J was trimmed by 4 bases and V by 1 base; bases with no gene match: 4. CDR3 region: CASSLVRAGGTGELFF. Here the CDR3 DNA reads TGTGCCAGCAGCTTAGTTAGAGCGGGAGGCACCGGGGAGCTGTTTTTT. The whole variable domain, filled in from reference TRBV7-9 and TRBJ2-2, reads DTGVSQNPRHKITKRGQNVTFRCDPISEHNRLYWYRQTLGQGPEFLTYFQNEAQLEKSRLLSDRFSAERPKGSFSTLEIQRTEQGDSAMYLCASSLVRAGGTGELFFGEGSRLTVL.

V and J are TRBV2 and TRBJ1-2, with 11 nucleotides matching TRBD1. The CDR3 is made up of 14 amino acids. Losses at the gene ends were 9 bases for V and 7 bases for J; bases not matched to a gene: 10. Germline CDR1 and CDR2: SNHLY and FYNNEI. CDR3 sequence reads: CASLPGQGVIGYTF. The CDR3 coding sequence is TGTGCCAGTCTCCCGGGACAGGGGGTAATTGGCTACACCTTC.

The chain employs TRBV6-6 and TRBJ1-2; 10 bases map to TRBD1. CDR3 length: 15 amino acids. With V trimmed by 0 bases and J by 8 bases, 6 bases remained unmatched. CDR1 and CDR2 from the germline V gene are MNHNY and SVGAGI (reference sequence). CDR3 loop: CASSYSIGQGGGYTF. In DNA, the CDR3 is TGTGCCAGCAGTTACTCGATTGGACAGGGGGGGGGCTACACCTTC.

This chain joins TRBV2 and TRBJ1-5, with D perhaps TRBD1 (5 bases). V lost 4 bases to trimming and J lost 9 bases, with 16 bases between them. Germline CDR1 reads SNHLY; CDR2 reads FYNNEI. This CDR3 contains 14 residues. As DNA, the CDR3 is TGTGCCAGCAGTGGTAGGCAGGGTGTTATGCCCCAGCATTTT. Protein product: CASSGRQGVMPQHF.

As to this clone: Other DNA sequences in the sample encode the same CDR3. J is TRBJ2-1 and V is TRBV27; D may be TRBD1 (5 bases). V dropped 2 bases and J dropped 5 bases, with 7 bases sitting between them. The CDR3 is 13 amino acids. Germline V gene data show CDR1 as MNHEY and CDR2 as SMNVEV (reference sequence). The CDR3 protein is CASSLRGNNEQFF. The CDR3 nucleotides read TGTGCCAGCAGTTTAAGGGGAAACAATGAGCAGTTCTTC.